One and the same sample provided the 32 T cell receptor beta chains below, sequenced in a study of blood T cell repertoires in COVID-19. Data came from immunoSEQ multiplex PCR; TCRdb stores just in-frame clones and leaves some out. The sample shows some 300,000 clones, 70% to 90% of them seen only once. The sample comprised PBMCs or T cells enriched from blood (not recorded which). The origin of the receptors is a woman aged 60 to 75 in a cohort exposed to, infected with or recovered from COVID-19 (not recorded which).

This clone has more than one count but fewer than ten. The same CDR3 can be traced to other DNA sequences in this sample. The V call is TRBV7-9, the J call TRBJ1-5; 10 bases are a match to TRBD1. The CDR3 covers 16 residues. V was clipped by 5 bases and J by 0 bases; unmatched bases: 4. The germline V gene has CDR1 SEHNR and CDR2 FQNEAQ (reference sequence). CDR3 nucleotides: TGTGCCAGCAGCCCCGGGACAGGGGATAGCAATCAGCCCCAGCATTTT. It yields the protein CASSPGTGDSNQPQHF.

This rearrangement joins TRBV19 to TRBJ2-7, with a weak D call TRBD2 (7 bases). This CDR3 has 13 amino acids. V was cut by 8 bases and J by 1 base, with 12 bases left in between. Germline lookup yields CDR1 LNHDA and CDR2 SQIVND (reference sequence). The CDR3 region is CASVGGPSYEQYF. The CDR3 DNA reads TGTGCCAGTGTGGGGGGGCCGTCCTACGAGCAGTACTTC.

The chain links TRBV28 to TRBJ1-2; D unresolved. With 5 bases removed from V and 7 bases from J, the gap between germline ends came to 11 bases. The CDR3 covers 12 residues. CDR1 and CDR2 from the germline V gene are MDHEN and SYDVKM. The CDR3 region is CASSLAGRGYTF. The CDR3 nucleotides read TGTGCCAGCAGTCTCGCCGGTCGTGGCTACACCTTC.

The chain is built from TRBV6-5 and TRBJ1-4; possible D gene TRBD1, 6 bases. Between the trimmed V and J ends, which lost 4 bases and 0 bases, there was a span of 12 bases. Germline V lookup: CDR1 MNHEY, CDR2 SVGAGI. This CDR3 contains 16 residues. CDR3 residues: CASSLQGSSTNEKLFF. As DNA, the CDR3 is TGTGCCAGCAGTTTACAGGGCTCTTCAACTAATGAAAAACTGTTTTTT.

J is TRBJ2-1 and V is TRBV5-1, with TRBD2 matching over 8 bases. This CDR3 is built from 15 residues. The V and J ends lost 2 bases and 4 bases, in that order; junction bases with no gene match: 5. Germline CDR1 and CDR2: SGHRS and YFSETQ. The CDR3 DNA is TGCGCCAGCAGCTTCGGTATAGCGGGGTACAATGAGCAGTTCTTC. It codes for CASSFGIAGYNEQFF. Full variable domain (remainder filled in from reference TRBV5-1 and TRBJ2-1): KAGVTQTPRYLIKTRGQQVTLSCSPISGHRSVSWYQQTPGQGLQFLFEYFSETQRNKGNFPGRFSGRQFSNSRSEMNVSTLELGDSALYLCASSFGIAGYNEQFFGPGTRLTVL.

The rearrangement links TRBV20-1 to TRBJ1-6; 7 bases agree with TRBD1. This CDR3 is built from 14 residues. The germline gives CDR1 DFQATT, CDR2 SNEGSKA (reference sequence). The junction had 7 bases not matched to a gene; V was cut back by 3 bases and J by 8 bases. The CDR3 coding sequence is TGCAGTGCTAGTCAACAGGGGATTGATTCACCCCTCCACTTT. Its protein product is CSASQQGIDSPLHF.

The chain employs TRBV5-1 and TRBJ2-4; 8 bases are a match to TRBD2. Germline CDR1 is SGHRS and CDR2 is YFSETQ. J gave up 5 bases and V 2 bases, and 12 bases lay outside the gene matches. This CDR3 comprises 17 residues. The CDR3 DNA reads TGCGCCAGCAGCTTTATCGCGGGGGGCGAGGGGGAAAACATTCAGTACTTC. It is translated as CASSFIAGGEGENIQYF.

This clone was counted only a few times. V usage is TRBV23-1 and J usage is TRBJ2-7; D is possibly TRBD1 (6 bases). TRBV23-1 is treated as an ORF (open reading frame) with a function not yet certain. Trimming shortened V by 5 bases and J by 3 bases, and 26 bases separated the two germline ends. This CDR3 has 18 amino acids. The CDR3 coding sequence is TGCGCCAGCAGTATTCCGGGACACGCGATCTCCTACTACTACGAGCAGTACTTC. As protein: CASSIPGHAISYYYEQYF.

The chain has TRBV19 and TRBJ2-7; 13 nucleotides match TRBD2. The germline gives CDR1 LNHDA, CDR2 SQIVND (reference sequence). The CDR3 spans 17 residues. The V and J ends lost 11 bases and 1 base, in that order; junction bases with no gene match: 14. This chain's CDR3 is CAGQTGLAGDGSYEQYF. CDR3 DNA: TGTGCCGGTCAGACCGGACTAGCGGGAGATGGGTCCTACGAGCAGTACTTC.

This sequence joins TRBV28 and TRBJ2-2; TRBD1 agrees at 8 bases. The CDR3 loop spans 15 amino acids. V lost 5 bases and J lost 5; bases outside the gene matches: 7. In germline, CDR1 is MDHEN, CDR2 SYDVKM. CDR3 coding DNA: TGTGCCAGCAGTGGCCTGACAGGGGAAACCGGGGAGCTGTTTTTT. This gives the protein CASSGLTGETGELFF.

The rearrangement joins TRBV7-9 to TRBJ2-7; 11 nucleotides line up with TRBD2. This CDR3 has 14 amino acids. Trimming removed 2 bases from V and 4 bases from J; junction bases left unmatched: 1. In germline, CDR1 is SEHNR, CDR2 FQNEAQ (reference sequence). CDR3 DNA: TGTGCCAGCAGCTTACCTAGCGGGAGGTACGAGCAGTACTTC. It specifies CASSLPSGRYEQYF.

As DNA, the CDR3 is TGTGCCAGCAGCTTAGCCCGAAGCGAAAAACTGTTTTTT. It translates to CASSLARSEKLFF. V and J are TRBV7-6 and TRBJ1-4; D is undetermined. The CDR3 is 13 residues long. Looked up from germline, CDR1 is SGHVS and CDR2 is FNYEAQ. Trimming cost V 0 bases and J 8 bases, with 7 bases left between them.

This chain connects TRBV10-1 to TRBJ2-3; possible D gene TRBD2, 5 bases. The CDR3 contains 15 residues. The germline V and J ends were trimmed by 6 bases and 0 bases, with 13 bases remaining between them. Germline CDR1 WNHNN, CDR2 SYGVQD (reference sequence). This chain's CDR3 is CASSPDWTSTDTQYF. The DNA of the CDR3 is TGCGCCAGCAGCCCGGACTGGACTAGCACAGATACGCAGTATTTT.

This chain connects TRBV18 to TRBJ1-6, with unresolved D. From germline, CDR1 is KGHSH and CDR2 LQKENI. The CDR3 length is 14 residues. V lost 2 bases to trimming and J lost 6 bases, with 8 bases between them. CDR3 in DNA: TGTGCCAGCTCACCAGGCCACGTTAATTCACCCCTCCACTTT. Encoded protein: CASSPGHVNSPLHF.

The chain employs TRBV3-1 (or the pseudogene TRBV3-2) and TRBJ2-7, with 11 nucleotides matching TRBD2. CDR1 and CDR2 (germline): LGHDT, YNNKEL (reference sequence). Trimming at V came to 0 bases and at J to 3 bases, leaving 4 bases not matched to a gene. The CDR3 has 16 residues. The CDR3 bases are TGTGCCAGCAGCCAAGATCGGGGACTAGCGGTCTACGAGCAGTACTTC. It specifies CASSQDRGLAVYEQYF.

This chain joins TRBV10-3 and TRBJ1-4; weak D call: TRBD1 (6 bases). Germline V gene lookup returns CDR1 ENHRY and CDR2 SYGVKD. The CDR3 covers 13 residues. The V end was cut by 4 bases, the J end by 6 bases, with 9 bases between. The DNA of the CDR3 is TGTGCCATCAGTGTCGGACAGCATGAAAAACTGTTTTTT. Its protein product is CAISVGQHEKLFF.

The chain employs TRBV28 and TRBJ1-1; maybe TRBD1 (5 bases). V gave up 4 bases and J gave up 2 bases, with 14 bases separating them. The CDR3 runs 15 residues. From germline, CDR1 is MDHEN and CDR2 SYDVKM. CDR3 loop: CASSSSTTANTEAFF. CDR3 DNA: TGTGCCAGCAGTTCCAGTACGACAGCTAACACTGAAGCTTTCTTT.

The chain joins TRBV6-5 to TRBJ2-7, with 10 bases fitting TRBD2. The CDR3 length is 14 residues. Germline values: CDR1 MNHEY, CDR2 SVGAGI. V gave up 4 bases and J gave up 3 bases; unmatched junction bases: 3. This CDR3 reads CASSSTSGVYEQYF. CDR3 in DNA: TGTGCCAGCAGTTCCACTAGCGGGGTCTACGAGCAGTACTTC.

The V call is TRBV28, the J call TRBJ1-1; the D gene is possibly TRBD1 (6 bases). V lost 7 bases and J lost 11, with 17 bases in between. Germline V gene lookup returns CDR1 MDHEN and CDR2 SYDVKM. The CDR3 has 12 residues. The CDR3 protein is CASTINRAEAFF. In DNA, the CDR3 is TGTGCCAGCACCATAAACAGGGCGGAGGCTTTCTTT.

This sequence joins TRBV7-9 and TRBJ1-2, with 8 bases lining up with TRBD1. This CDR3 region has 14 residues. CDR1 SEHNR and CDR2 FQNEAQ come from the germline V gene (reference sequence). V was clipped by 4 bases and J by 8 bases; unmatched bases: 9. The DNA for the CDR3 is TGTGCCAGCAGCTCGGGGCAGGGGGCGAGGGGCTACACCTTC. Its translation is CASSSGQGARGYTF.

The rearrangement uses TRBV28 and TRBJ1-5, with D unclear. This CDR3 is built from 15 residues. The germline V gene encodes CDR1 MDHEN and CDR2 SYDVKM. Trimming stripped 2 bases from V and 3 bases from J, with 11 bases between. The CDR3 coding sequence is TGTGCCAGCAGTTTAGGAGGGCGGACCAATCAGCCCCAGCATTTT. Translation: CASSLGGRTNQPQHF.

The chain uses TRBV5-1 and TRBJ1-1, with D maybe TRBD1 (5 bases). The CDR3 length is 14 residues. Deletions cut 0 bases from V and 7 bases from J, with 13 bases between. In germline, CDR1 is SGHRS, CDR2 YFSETQ. The CDR3 here is CASSLADSSFEAFF. CDR3 coding DNA: TGCGCCAGCAGCTTGGCTGACAGCTCCTTTGAAGCTTTCTTT.

The rearrangement links TRBV28 to TRBJ1-2, with D unclear. V lost 3 bases and J lost 3, with 11 bases in between. Germline-derived CDR1 and CDR2 are MDHEN and SYDVKM. The CDR3 sequence is 14 residues long. CDR3 in amino acids: CASSLGTWDYGYTF. CDR3 DNA sequence: TGTGCCAGCAGTTTGGGCACCTGGGACTATGGCTACACCTTC.

This chain links TRBV5-1 with TRBJ1-4; 7 bases are shared with TRBD1. V dropped 4 bases and J dropped 8; count of bases not matched to a gene: 5. The CDR3 has 13 amino acids. CDR1 is SGHRS, CDR2 YFSETQ, per germline. CDR3 bases: TGCGCCAGCAGCGATGACAGGGACGAAAAACTGTTTTTT. The encoded protein is CASSDDRDEKLFF. Filled out from reference TRBV5-1 and TRBJ1-4, the complete variable domain reads KAGVTQTPRYLIKTRGQQVTLSCSPISGHRSVSWYQQTPGQGLQFLFEYFSETQRNKGNFPGRFSGRQFSNSRSEMNVSTLELGDSALYLCASSDDRDEKLFFGSGTQLSVL.

This chain joins TRBV11-1 and TRBJ2-7, with D possibly being TRBD1 (6 bases). This CDR3 is built from 16 residues. CDR1 and CDR2 from the germline V gene are SGHAT and FQDESV (reference sequence). Trimming took off 4 bases at V and 3 bases at J, with 19 bases between the two ends. CDR3 sequence: CASSSTGTIDYYEQYF. In DNA, the CDR3 is TGTGCCAGCAGCTCCACAGGGACCATTGATTACTACGAGCAGTACTTC.

This clone showed up just once. The same CDR3 is also encoded by other DNA sequences in this sample. The V and J genes are TRBV28 and TRBJ1-1; D uncertain. V was pared by 1 base and J by 1 base, with 4 bases between. Germline V gives CDR1 MDHEN, CDR2 SYDVKM. The CDR3 runs 13 residues. The CDR3 reads CASSLSGNTEAFF. The CDR3 nucleotides are TGTGCCAGCAGTTTATCCGGGAACACTGAAGCTTTCTTT.

The chain is built from TRBV5-6 and TRBJ1-5, with 9 nucleotides matching TRBD1. This CDR3 is 17 amino acids long. Germline loops: CDR1 SGHDT, CDR2 YYEEEE. Trimming removed 1 base from V and 7 bases from J; junction bases left unmatched: 12. CDR3 bases: TGTGCCAGCAGCTTGTTGGGTGAGACAGGGGGAGGGCAGCCCCAGCATTTT. This translates into CASSLLGETGGGQPQHF. Variable domain in full (rest from reference TRBV5-6 and TRBJ1-5): DAGVTQSPTHLIKTRGQQVTLRCSPKSGHDTVSWYQQALGQGPQFIFQYYEEEERQRGNFPDRFSGHQFPNYSSELNVNALLLGDSALYLCASSLLGETGGGQPQHFGDGTRLSIL.

As regards this clone: One end of the junction does not line up with germline, which may come from a read error. V usage is TRBV4-2 and J usage is TRBJ2-1, with TRBD2 matching over 14 bases. This CDR3 has 17 amino acids. Germline V gene lookup returns CDR1 LGHNA and CDR2 YNFKEQ. CDR3 bases: TGTGCCAGCAGCCGCAGGACTAGCGGGGGGCCCTACGATGAGCAGTTCTTC. This sequence encodes CASSRRTSGGPYDEQFF.

The CDR3 region has the DNA TGTGCCAGCAGGTTGGCAGGAAACTATGGCTACACCTTC. The encoded protein is CASRLAGNYGYTF. This chain joins TRBV27 and TRBJ1-2; D gene unclear. CDR3 length: 13 amino acids. Germline CDR1 is MNHEY and CDR2 is SMNVEV (reference sequence). The V and J ends lost 6 bases and 2 bases respectively, with 10 bases between them.

The genes are TRBV6-6 and TRBJ1-3; the match to TRBD1 covers 7 bases. Germline CDR1 is MNHNY and CDR2 is SVGAGI (reference sequence). V was clipped by 8 bases and J by 2 bases; unmatched bases: 6. The CDR3 has 14 residues. The CDR3 nucleotides are TGTGCCAGCCTTGACAGGGAGACTGGAAACACCATATATTTT. Translating it yields CASLDRETGNTIYF.

This clone has a single count. The rearrangement uses TRBV30 and TRBJ2-3, with TRBD2 matching over 11 bases. The CDR3 runs to 15 residues. V was clipped by 0 bases and J by 5 bases; unmatched bases: 4. From germline, CDR1 is GTSNPN and CDR2 SVGIG (reference sequence). CDR3 in amino acids: CAWSVLAGAVDTQYF. CDR3 DNA sequence: TGTGCCTGGAGTGTACTAGCGGGAGCGGTAGATACGCAGTATTTT.

The rearrangement joins TRBV30 to TRBJ1-3, with no clear D. CDR3 length: 15 residues. Per the germline V gene, CDR1 is GTSNPN and CDR2 is SVGIG (reference sequence). V was cut by 0 bases and J by 2 bases, with 11 bases left in between. The CDR3 DNA follows: TGTGCCTGGAGTGTTCAATTTTTCCCTGGAAACACCATATATTTT. It translates to CAWSVQFFPGNTIYF.